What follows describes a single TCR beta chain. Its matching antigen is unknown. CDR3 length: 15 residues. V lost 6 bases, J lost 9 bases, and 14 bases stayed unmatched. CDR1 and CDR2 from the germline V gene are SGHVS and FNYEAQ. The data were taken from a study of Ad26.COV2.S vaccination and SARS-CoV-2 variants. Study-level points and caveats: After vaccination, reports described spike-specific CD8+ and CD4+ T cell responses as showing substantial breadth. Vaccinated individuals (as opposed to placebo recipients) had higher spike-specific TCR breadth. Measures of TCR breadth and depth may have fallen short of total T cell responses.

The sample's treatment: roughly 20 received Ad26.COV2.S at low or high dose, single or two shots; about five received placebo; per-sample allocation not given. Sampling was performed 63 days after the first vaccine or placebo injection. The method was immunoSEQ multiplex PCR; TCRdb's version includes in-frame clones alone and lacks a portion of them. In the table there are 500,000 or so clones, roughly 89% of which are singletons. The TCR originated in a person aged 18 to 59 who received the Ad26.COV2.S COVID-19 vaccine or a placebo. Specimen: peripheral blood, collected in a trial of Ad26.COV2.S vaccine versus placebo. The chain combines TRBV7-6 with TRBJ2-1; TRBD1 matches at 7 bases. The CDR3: CASSFQQGPRIEQFF. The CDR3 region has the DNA TGTGCCAGCAGTTTTCAACAGGGGCCCCGCATTGAGCAGTTCTTC.